This T cell receptor beta chain is drawn from a study of cytomegalovirus exposure and HLA in healthy donors. V lost 5 bases and J 0 bases, leaving 17 bases between the germline ends. Germline V lookup: CDR1 MDHEN, CDR2 SYDVKM. The CDR3 extends over 16 amino acids. Amplification used 60 Vbeta primers and 13 Jbeta primers. Assay: immunoSEQ multiplex PCR; the TCRdb copy retains only in-frame clones and omits some. This table holds 120,000 or so clones, about 80% found once. A note on this clone: Antigen: not known.

Study-wide results and limits: Later analysis demonstrated an association between a missense DCLRE1C variant and TCR beta V- and J-gene trimming. Presence/absence analyses assumed roughly uniform sequencing depth across donors.

The origin of this receptor is a man in his forties in good health and CMV-seronegative. The chain couples TRBV28 to TRBJ2-7; a weak D match, TRBD1 (5 bases). Sequences were obtained from PBMCs. CDR3: CASSPATGTPSYEQYF. CDR3 nucleotide sequence: TGTGCCAGCAGTCCCGCCACAGGTACGCCCTCCTACGAGCAGTACTTC.